One sample yielded the 20 T cell receptor beta chains listed below, sequenced in a study of blood T cell repertoires in COVID-19. TCRdb's copy holds only in-frame clones and misses some; the assay was immunoSEQ multiplex PCR. The table includes about 75,000 clones, more than 65% detected once. The sample consisted of peripheral blood. Receptor source: a woman of 80 years or more with active or convalescent COVID-19.

Here the CDR3 reads CASSLGTTNSPLHF. CDR3 DNA: TGTGCCAGCAGCCTTGGGACAACGAATTCACCCCTCCACTTT. The genes are TRBV6-5 and TRBJ1-6, with D perhaps TRBD1 (6 bases). In germline, CDR1 is MNHEY, CDR2 SVGAGI. CDR3 length equals 14 residues. Trimming stripped 6 bases from V and 7 bases from J, with 13 bases between.

The V gene is TRBV12-3 or TRBV12-4, the J gene TRBJ2-7; D remains ambiguous. The V end lost 6 bases, the J end lost 12 bases, and 15 bases lay between the germline ends. This CDR3 has 11 amino acids. In DNA, the CDR3 is TGTGCCAGCAGCACAAGCAGACTTTTGTACTTC. Translation: CASSTSRLLYF.

This chain connects TRBV4-1 to TRBJ2-3, with 12 bases aligning to TRBD2. Trimming took 3 bases from V and 2 from J; bases not matched to a gene: 3. Germline CDR1 reads MGHRA; CDR2 reads YSYEKL. This CDR3 spans 16 amino acids. DNA for the CDR3: TGCGCCAGCAGCCAGCGGACTAGCGGGACCACAGATACGCAGTATTTT. This translates into CASSQRTSGTTDTQYF.

The chain couples TRBV27 to TRBJ1-5, with 8 bases fitting TRBD1. This CDR3 is built from 15 residues. The junction had 6 bases not matched to a gene; V was cut back by 6 bases and J by 2 bases. Per the germline V gene, CDR1 is MNHEY and CDR2 is SMNVEV (reference sequence). CDR3 sequence: CASSRTGNGNQPQHF. The CDR3 nucleotides are TGTGCCAGCAGCCGGACAGGGAATGGCAATCAGCCCCAGCATTTT.

This clone was counted between two and nine times. This rearrangement joins TRBV4-3 to TRBJ2-7; possibly TRBD1 for D (6 bases). This CDR3 is built from 17 residues. V lost 4 bases to trimming and J lost 0 bases, with 19 bases between them. Germline assignment: CDR1 LGHNA and CDR2 YSLEER. The CDR3 DNA follows: TGCGCCAGCAGCCGCCATAGAGGGGGTGATTTCTCCTACGAGCAGTACTTC. This encodes CASSRHRGGDFSYEQYF.

The chain couples TRBV6-5 to TRBJ2-7, with 9 bases lining up with TRBD2. CDR1 and CDR2 (germline): MNHEY, SVGAGI. The CDR3 is 12 residues long. J was trimmed by 7 bases and V by 5 bases; bases with no gene match: 3. The CDR3 reads CASSIGLAEQYF. Here the CDR3 DNA reads TGTGCCAGCAGTATCGGACTAGCGGAGCAGTACTTC.

Only one count was recorded for this clone. CDR3 sequence (DNA): TGTGCCAGCAGCCTACGGACAGGGAGGGGAGAGACCCAGTACTTC. Its translation is CASSLRTGRGETQYF. This chain joins TRBV7-8 and TRBJ2-5; TRBD1 is a possible D gene (8 bases). Germline assignment: CDR1 SGHVS and CDR2 FQNEAQ. This CDR3 is built from 15 residues. Deletions cut 5 bases from V and 4 bases from J, with 17 bases between.

The chain joins TRBV24-1 to TRBJ1-2; maybe TRBD1 (5 bases). V shed 2 bases and J shed 7 bases, with 13 bases lying between them. There are 14 residues in the CDR3. Germline-derived CDR1 and CDR2 are KGHDR and SFDVKD. This CDR3 reads CATSDSGRRAGYTF. In DNA form, the CDR3 reads TGTGCCACCAGTGATTCGGGACGGAGGGCTGGCTACACCTTC.

J is TRBJ2-1 and V is TRBV24-1, with D perhaps TRBD2 (5 bases). CDR1 KGHDR and CDR2 SFDVKD come from the germline V gene. V gave up 1 base and J gave up 9 bases, with 15 bases separating them. CDR3 length: 15 residues. This CDR3 reads CATSDLEGIVGEQFF. The CDR3 region has the DNA TGTGCCACCAGTGATTTAGAGGGAATCGTCGGTGAGCAGTTCTTC.

The genes are TRBV5-4 and TRBJ2-1; 15 bases map to TRBD2. V was pared by 0 bases and J by 12 bases, with 7 bases of the junction left unmatched. CDR1 is SGHNT, CDR2 YYREEE, per germline (reference sequence). The CDR3 covers 16 residues. DNA of the CDR3: TGTGCCAGCAGCTTGGCCGGGACTAGCGGGAGGTCTTTGCAGTTCTTC. It translates to CASSLAGTSGRSLQFF.

The J gene is TRBJ2-5, the V gene TRBV19, with no clear D. V lost 3 bases and J lost 3, with 5 bases in between. The V gene's germline CDR1 is LNHDA and CDR2 SQIVND (reference sequence). The CDR3 is 12 amino acids. Here the CDR3 DNA reads TGTGCCAGTAGTATCCACAAAGAGACCCAGTACTTC. Its protein product is CASSIHKETQYF.

The V and J genes are TRBV19 and TRBJ1-1, with 8 bases fitting TRBD1. This CDR3 spans 14 amino acids. The ends lost 5 bases at V and 4 bases at J; junction bases unmatched: 6. Per the germline V gene, CDR1 is LNHDA and CDR2 is SQIVND (reference sequence). CDR3 in amino acids: CASSSHRGSTEAFF. CDR3 nucleotide sequence: TGTGCCAGTAGTTCCCACAGGGGGAGCACTGAAGCTTTCTTT.

The chain carries TRBV10-1 and TRBJ2-2; 7 bases agree with TRBD2. This CDR3 spans 19 amino acids. Germline values: CDR1 WNHNN, CDR2 SYGVQD (reference sequence). Losses at the gene ends were 2 bases for V and 0 bases for J; bases not matched to a gene: 12. As DNA, the CDR3 is TGCGCCAGCAGTGAGATAGGTACTAGCGAGACCGCGAACACCGGGGAGCTGTTTTTT. Protein: CASSEIGTSETANTGELFF.

The chain combines TRBV2 with TRBJ2-1; 7 bases are a match to TRBD1. The CDR3 covers 15 residues. J was trimmed by 0 bases and V by 7 bases; bases with no gene match: 6. Germline CDR1 and CDR2: SNHLY and FYNNEI. CDR3 residues: CASTMGQSSYNEQFF. The CDR3 coding sequence is TGTGCCAGCACTATGGGACAGAGCTCCTACAATGAGCAGTTCTTC.

The CDR3: CASSPGTSLREQFF. DNA for the CDR3: TGTGCCAGCAGCCCCGGGACTAGCTTGCGTGAGCAGTTCTTC. The V call is TRBV27, the J call TRBJ2-1; the match to TRBD2 covers 9 bases. Germline CDR1 and CDR2: MNHEY and SMNVEV (reference sequence). The V and J ends lost 6 bases and 9 bases, in that order; junction bases with no gene match: 9. This CDR3 is 14 amino acids long.

Of note for this clone: Other DNA sequences from this sample encode an identical CDR3 as well. This chain uses TRBV6-5 with TRBJ1-6, with 10 bases that match TRBD1. The CDR3 consists of 15 residues. Trimming cost V 3 bases and J 8 bases; bases outside gene matches: 4. Germline CDR1 and CDR2: MNHEY and SVGAGI. The CDR3 DNA is TGTGCCAGCAGTTATGGGGACAGGGGCGATTCACCCCTCCACTTT. Translation gives CASSYGDRGDSPLHF.

The chain employs TRBV27 and TRBJ1-6; 7 bases match TRBD1. Germline-derived CDR1 and CDR2 are MNHEY and SMNVEV (reference sequence). The CDR3 has 15 amino acids. V lost 5 bases to trimming and J lost 4 bases; unmatched junction nucleotides: 5. Here the CDR3 DNA reads TGTGCCAGCAGTGAGACAGGGCCTTATAATTCACCCCTCCACTTT. This encodes CASSETGPYNSPLHF.

CDR3 sequence (DNA): TGTGCCAGCAGCTCCGGTAGCTCTGGGGCCAACGTCCTGACTTTC. Encoded protein: CASSSGSSGANVLTF. The chain links TRBV7-2 to TRBJ2-6; D call uncertain. CDR1 and CDR2 (germline): SGHTA, FQGNSA. This CDR3 comprises 15 residues. Trimming took 4 bases from V and 0 from J, leaving 7 bases between them.

J is TRBJ2-1 and V is TRBV10-3; 9 nucleotides agree with TRBD1. V shed 2 bases and J 7 bases; nucleotides not matched to a gene: 3. Germline values: CDR1 ENHRY, CDR2 SYGVKD. CDR3 size: 14 residues. The chain's CDR3 is CAISEGTGKNEQFF. CDR3 bases: TGTGCCATCAGTGAGGGGACAGGGAAGAATGAGCAGTTCTTC.

This clone has only one observation. In DNA, the CDR3 is TGTGCCAGCAGTTTAACCCGAGGTCCTGAAGCTTTCTTT. This gives the protein CASSLTRGPEAFF. The gene calls are TRBV28 and TRBJ1-1; unclear D gene. The CDR3 has 13 amino acids. Deletions cut 2 bases from V and 6 bases from J, with 10 bases between. Germline-derived CDR1 and CDR2 are MDHEN and SYDVKM. The full variable domain, rest sourced from reference TRBV28 and TRBJ1-1, is DVKVTQSSRYLVKRTGEKVFLECVQDMDHENMFWYRQDPGLGLRLIYFSYDVKMKEKGDIPEGYSVSREKKERFSLILESASTNQTSMYLCASSLTRGPEAFFGQGTRLTVV.